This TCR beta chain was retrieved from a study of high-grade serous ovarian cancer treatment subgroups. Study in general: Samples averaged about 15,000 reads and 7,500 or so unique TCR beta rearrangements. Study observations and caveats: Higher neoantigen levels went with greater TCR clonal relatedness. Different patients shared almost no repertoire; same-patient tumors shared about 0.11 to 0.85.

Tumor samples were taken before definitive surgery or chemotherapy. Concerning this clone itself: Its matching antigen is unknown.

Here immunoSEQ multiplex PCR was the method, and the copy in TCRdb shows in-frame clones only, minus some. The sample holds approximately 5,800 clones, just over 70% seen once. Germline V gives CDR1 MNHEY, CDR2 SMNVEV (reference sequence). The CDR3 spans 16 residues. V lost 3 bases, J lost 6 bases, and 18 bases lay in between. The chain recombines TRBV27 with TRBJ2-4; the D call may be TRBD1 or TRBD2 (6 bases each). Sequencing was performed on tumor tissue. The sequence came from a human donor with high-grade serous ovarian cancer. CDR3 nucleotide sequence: TGTGCCAGCAGTTTCAGGGTTATCGGGGGCATAAACATTCAGTACTTC. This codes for CASSFRVIGGINIQYF.